Listed here are 14 T cell receptor beta chains from one sample, sequenced in a study of graft-versus-host responses after intestinal transplantation. The table came from immunoSEQ multiplex PCR; TCRdb's copy has only in-frame clones and leaves some out. This sample has tens of thousands of clones, with 80% to 90% found just once. These receptors have no known antigen. Sequencing was performed on unstimulated CD8+ T cells sorted from spleen or lymph node cells, taken before intestinal transplant. These receptors originate from a human donor who received an intestinal transplant.

This chain connects TRBV5-4 to TRBJ2-2, with TRBD2 matching 8 bases. The CDR3 is 17 amino acids. The V gene end was trimmed by 2 bases and the J gene end by 6 bases; junction bases not matched to a gene: 12. CDR1 SGHNT and CDR2 YYREEE come from the germline V gene (reference sequence). For the CDR3, the DNA is TGTGCCAGCAGCTTATCAGCGGGGGAAAGTATCGCCGGGGAGCTGTTTTTT. Protein: CASSLSAGESIAGELFF.

The gene calls are TRBV7-2 and TRBJ2-1, with TRBD2 matching over 8 bases. The CDR3 totals 16 residues. Germline V gives CDR1 SGHTA, CDR2 FQGNSA. V gave up 7 bases and J gave up 2 bases; unmatched junction bases: 10. In DNA, the CDR3 is TGTGCCAGCAAGACGGAGCCGGGAGGGCCCTACAATGAGCAGTTCTTC. It encodes CASKTEPGGPYNEQFF.

V is TRBV5-4 and J is TRBJ2-6; D may be TRBD1 (6 bases). Germline V gene sequence: CDR1 SGHNT, CDR2 YYREEE (reference sequence). The CDR3 runs 15 residues. V lost 4 bases and J lost 9, with 17 bases in between. The CDR3 spells CASSVRQVLDNVLTF. The CDR3 DNA is TGTGCCAGCAGCGTAAGACAGGTGTTAGACAACGTCCTGACTTTC.

V gene TRBV9 combines with J gene TRBJ2-3, with 7 bases matching TRBD2. The CDR3 runs 15 residues. Germline V gene lookup returns CDR1 SGDLS and CDR2 YYNGEE. With 1 base clipped from V and 6 bases from J, the junction kept 8 bases outside the gene matches. CDR3: CASSVYAGEGDTQYF. For the CDR3, the DNA is TGTGCCAGCAGCGTATATGCGGGAGAGGGGGATACGCAGTATTTT.

The chain combines TRBV11-3 with TRBJ2-3; the D gene is possibly TRBD2 (7 bases). In germline, CDR1 is SGHNT, CDR2 YENEEA. The CDR3 has 15 residues. The V end lost 5 bases, the J end lost 4 bases, and 16 bases lay between the germline ends. CDR3 amino acids: CASSPRRGGADTQYF. The CDR3 nucleotides are TGTGCCAGCAGCCCGCGGAGGGGGGGCGCAGATACGCAGTATTTT.

The rearrangement joins TRBV27 to TRBJ2-2; 10 bases match TRBD2. The CDR3 contains 18 residues. Germline-derived CDR1 and CDR2 are MNHEY and SMNVEV (reference sequence). Trimming cost V 1 base and J 2 bases; bases outside gene matches: 7. DNA for the CDR3: TGTGCCAGCAGTTTATATCCTAGCGGGAGCCTAAACACCGGGGAGCTGTTTTTT. The encoded protein is CASSLYPSGSLNTGELFF.

This clone was recorded a few times. The gene calls are TRBV18 and TRBJ2-2; TRBD2 is a possible D gene (6 bases). This CDR3 comprises 14 residues. CDR1 KGHSH and CDR2 LQKENI come from the germline V gene. Trimming shortened V by 2 bases and J by 2 bases, and 6 bases separated the two germline ends. As DNA, the CDR3 is TGTGCCAGCTCACCAGGGACTAACACCGGGGAGCTGTTTTTT. Translation: CASSPGTNTGELFF. Looking up the rest from reference TRBV18 and TRBJ2-2 gives the full variable domain: NAGVMQNPRHLVRRRGQEARLRCSPMKGHSHVYWYRQLPEEGLKFMVYLQKENIIDESGMPKERFSAEFPKEGPSILRIQQVVRGDSAAYFCASSPGTNTGELFFGEGSRLTVL.

The chain is built from TRBV6-5 and TRBJ2-7, with TRBD1 matching over 9 bases. The CDR3 spans 14 residues. The V gene end was trimmed by 0 bases and the J gene end by 5 bases; junction bases not matched to a gene: 2. The germline V gene encodes CDR1 MNHEY and CDR2 SVGAGI. CDR3 DNA sequence: TGTGCCAGCAGTTACTCGACAGGGGGAGACGAGCAGTACTTC. Its translation is CASSYSTGGDEQYF.

This chain links TRBV15 with TRBJ2-5; weak D call: TRBD2 (5 bases). Germline V gene lookup returns CDR1 LNHNV and CDR2 YYDKDF (reference sequence). The CDR3 totals 15 residues. Trimming stripped 8 bases from V and 3 bases from J, with 19 bases between. CDR3 in amino acids: CATRLIYGDEETQYF. The DNA of the CDR3 is TGTGCCACCCGCCTTATATACGGGGATGAAGAGACCCAGTACTTC. The whole variable domain, remainder taken from reference TRBV15 and TRBJ2-5, is DAMVIQNPRYQVTQFGKPVTLSCSQTLNHNVMYWYQQKSSQAPKLLFHYYDKDFNNEADTPDNFQSRRPNTSFCFLDIRSPGLGDTAMYLCATRLIYGDEETQYFGPGTRLLVL.

This chain connects TRBV15 to TRBJ1-3; D is unresolved. V was shortened by 2 bases and J by 0 bases, with 5 bases between the two germline ends. This CDR3 has 14 amino acids. Germline CDR1 LNHNV, CDR2 YYDKDF (reference sequence). DNA of the CDR3: TGTGCCACCAGCAGACGGAGCTCTGGAAACACCATATATTTT. Amino acid sequence: CATSRRSSGNTIYF. Full variable domain (remainder filled in from reference TRBV15 and TRBJ1-3): DAMVIQNPRYQVTQFGKPVTLSCSQTLNHNVMYWYQQKSSQAPKLLFHYYDKDFNNEADTPDNFQSRRPNTSFCFLDIRSPGLGDTAMYLCATSRRSSGNTIYFGEGSWLTVV.

The rearrangement joins TRBV11-3 to TRBJ1-1, with 10 bases fitting TRBD1. V was clipped by 11 bases and J by 10 bases; unmatched bases: 10. CDR3 size: 12 residues. CDR1 is SGHNT and CDR2 is YENEEA in the germline V gene. CDR3 sequence (DNA): TGTGCCTCCCAGGGACAGGGGCGGAGAGCTTTCTTT. Its protein product is CASQGQGRRAFF.

The V and J genes are TRBV2 and TRBJ1-5; no definite D call. CDR3 length: 14 amino acids. Deletions cut 1 base from V and 5 bases from J, with 9 bases between. CDR1 is SNHLY and CDR2 is FYNNEI in the germline V gene. CDR3 amino acids: CASSEGPGYQPQHF. In DNA form, the CDR3 reads TGTGCCAGCAGTGAAGGTCCGGGGTATCAGCCCCAGCATTTT.

This chain links TRBV9 with TRBJ2-2; D uncertain. Germline V gives CDR1 SGDLS, CDR2 YYNGEE. V was cut by 1 base and J by 0 bases, with 13 bases left in between. The CDR3 is made up of 17 amino acids. CDR3 DNA: TGTGCCAGCAGCGTACGGCTAGGAGACGCGAACACCGGGGAGCTGTTTTTT. Residues: CASSVRLGDANTGELFF.

V and J are TRBV4-1 and TRBJ1-2, with 7 positions matching TRBD1. Germline assignment: CDR1 MGHRA and CDR2 YSYEKL. The ends lost 1 base at V and 4 bases at J; junction bases unmatched: 6. This CDR3 is 15 amino acids long. The CDR3 region is CASSQVEGAFYGYTF. The CDR3 bases are TGCGCCAGCAGCCAAGTGGAGGGGGCTTTCTATGGCTACACCTTC.